This TCR beta chain was documented in a study of CD8+ T cells in alopecia areata. The treatment denotes: oral pan-JAK inhibitor, 5-10 mg twice daily. General study points: TCR sharing across patients was less clear than in mice, possibly HLA-related.

Extraction and reverse transcription of RNA yielded cDNA as the sequencing template. The method was immunoSEQ multiplex PCR; TCRdb's version includes in-frame clones alone and lacks a portion of them. The table shows approximately 210,000 clones, with approximately 47% occurring only once. Concerning this clone: No antigen is known for it.

This CDR3 contains 14 residues. CDR1 and CDR2 (germline): SGHTA, FQGNSA. The ends were cut back, 5 bases at V and 2 bases at J, with 9 bases in the middle. The chain carries TRBV7-2 and TRBJ2-2; D ambiguous. The sample here was CD4+ T cells sorted from blood, taken at approximately week 36, from a patient treated with tofacitinib. The clonotype comes from a human donor with alopecia areata. This CDR3 is CASSIHPNTGELFF. The DNA of the CDR3 is TGTGCCAGCAGCATACACCCCAACACCGGGGAGCTGTTTTTT.